A selection of T cell receptor beta chains follows, all from one sample in a study of neurological immune-mediated disorders. One entry per CDR3 protein, called by TCRdb with MiXCR from the 5' RACE reads. The sample lists more than 70,000 distinct CDR3 sequences, 10% occurring once. The sequenced sample was PBMCs. The receptors were gathered from a man in his forties or fifties in good health. The CDR3 runs from the conserved cysteine through the conserved F or W. The D gene is left open where the match is weak. Expanded clones get a size class; other rows say once, few or many, or leave the size out.

J: TRBJ1-3; V: TRBV12-3/TRBV12-4; length: 15; D: .; size: many; CDR3: CASTFSATAGNTIYF; DNA: TGTGCCAGCACCTTCTCTGCGACAGCTGGAAACACCATATATTTT
J: TRBJ1-1; V: TRBV20-1; length: 16; D: .; size: many; CDR3: CSARSPGRRGSTEAFF; DNA: TGCAGTGCTAGATCGCCGGGACGGAGGGGGAGCACTGAAGCTTTCTTT
J: TRBJ1-1; V: TRBV28; length: 14; D: TRBD1; size: many; CDR3: CASSYRGWNTEAFF; DNA: TGTGCCAGCAGTTACAGGGGGTGGAACACTGAAGCTTTCTTT
J: TRBJ2-1; V: TRBV7-3; length: 16; D: TRBD2; size: many; CDR3: CASSASTSGRRGEQFF; DNA: TGTGCCAGCAGCGCCTCGACTAGCGGGAGGCGGGGTGAGCAGTTCTTC
J: TRBJ2-5; V: TRBV7-9; length: 14; D: TRBD1; size: many; CDR3: CASSFSTGWETQYF; DNA: TGTGCCAGCAGCTTTTCGACAGGGTGGGAGACCCAGTACTTC
J: TRBJ2-2; V: TRBV5-5; length: 13; D: .; size: many; CDR3: CASILSFAGELFF; DNA: TGTGCCAGCATCCTGTCGTTTGCCGGGGAGCTGTTTTTT
J: TRBJ2-5; V: TRBV5-5; length: 14; D: .; size: .; CDR3: CTSSLLPGLETQYF; DNA: TGTACCAGCAGCTTGCTTCCGGGTCTGGAGACCCAGTACTTC
J: TRBJ1-2; V: TRBV18; length: 14; D: .; size: many; CDR3: CASSPDGPAVGYTF; DNA: TGTGCCAGCTCACCTGATGGGCCAGCCGTTGGCTACACCTTC
J: TRBJ2-5; V: TRBV5-1; length: 15; D: TRBD2; size: many; CDR3: CASSPGLAGQETQYF; DNA: TGCGCCAGCAGCCCGGGACTAGCGGGACAAGAGACCCAGTACTTC
J: TRBJ1-2; V: TRBV27; length: 14; D: .; size: many; CDR3: CASSLHRVGYGYTF; DNA: TGTGCCAGCAGTTTACATAGGGTGGGTTATGGCTACACCTTC
J: TRBJ1-2; V: TRBV18; length: 13; D: .; size: many; CDR3: CASSPRLDAGYTF; DNA: TGTGCCAGCTCACCACGTTTGGACGCGGGCTACACCTTC
J: TRBJ2-3; V: TRBV12-3/TRBV12-4; length: 14; D: TRBD2; size: many; CDR3: CASTKTSGTDTQYF; DNA: TGTGCCAGCACCAAGACTAGCGGCACAGATACGCAGTATTTT
J: TRBJ2-2; V: TRBV5-1; length: 14; D: TRBD1; size: many; CDR3: CASTPQGDTGELFF; DNA: TGCGCCAGCACCCCACAGGGGGACACCGGGGAGCTGTTTTTT
J: TRBJ1-2; V: TRBV5-1; length: 13; D: .; size: many; CDR3: CASSLPGPDGYTF; DNA: TGCGCCAGCAGCCTACCGGGACCTGATGGCTACACCTTC
J: TRBJ2-1; V: TRBV11-2; length: 14; D: .; size: many; CDR3: CASSSGTSVDEQFF; DNA: TGTGCCAGCAGCTCCGGGACATCCGTCGATGAGCAGTTCTTC
J: TRBJ1-5; V: TRBV20-1; length: 15; D: .; size: many; CDR3: CSGVGGIGSNQPQHF; DNA: TGCAGTGGGGTGGGGGGAATAGGGAGCAATCAGCCCCAGCATTTT
J: TRBJ1-5; V: TRBV28; length: 16; D: TRBD1; size: many; CDR3: CASSYPWTGGNQPQHF; DNA: TGTGCCAGCAGTTACCCCTGGACAGGAGGCAATCAGCCCCAGCATTTT
J: TRBJ2-5; V: TRBV3-1; length: 15; D: .; size: many; CDR3: CASSQEGGPGETQYF; DNA: TGTGCCAGCAGCCAAGAGGGGGGTCCAGGGGAGACCCAGTACTTC
J: TRBJ2-7; V: TRBV20-1; length: 13; D: .; size: many; CDR3: CSASGTSPYEQYF; DNA: TGCAGTGCTTCCGGGACAAGCCCATACGAGCAGTACTTC
J: TRBJ2-3; V: TRBV7-3; length: 15; D: TRBD2; size: .; CDR3: CASSSHGGWSDTQYF; DNA: TGTGCCAGCAGCTCCCACGGGGGGTGGTCAGATACGCAGTATTTT